Listed here are 7 T cell receptor beta chains from one sample, sequenced in a study of molecular identifiers for immune sequencing clone quantification. Each CDR3 protein gets one entry after TCRdb re-called the PCR reads with MiXCR. The sample has more than 450,000 distinct CDR3 sequences, 20% to 25% seen once. Sequencing was done on a sample of naive CD8+ T cells from blood, with Jurkat cell RNA spiked in. Sample subset: FACS-sorted CD8+CD4-CCR7+CD45RA+ naive T cells. Receptors were obtained from a human donor in good health. Some libraries in this study had Jurkat cell RNA spiked in.

Only one count was recorded for this clonotype. In DNA, the CDR3 is TGCGCCAGCAGCCGCGGGGACAGGGGAGGTGGAAAACTGTTTTTT. Translated, it gives CASSRGDRGGGKLFF. The V call is TRBV4-3, the J call TRBJ1-4, with 10 positions matching TRBD1. CDR1 is LGHNA, CDR2 YSLEER, per germline. The CDR3 length is 15 residues. The V segment lost 4 bases and the J segment 10 bases; nucleotides outside the gene matches: 9.

CDR3 sequence (DNA): TGTGCCAGCAGCTTAGTGGGCTCTCGGATGGATGGCTACACCTTC. As protein: CASSLVGSRMDGYTF. V gene TRBV7-9 combines with J gene TRBJ1-2; D unclear. Germline assignment: CDR1 SEHNR and CDR2 FQNEAQ (reference sequence). The CDR3 contains 15 residues. Trimming left V 1 base short and J 6 bases short, with 15 bases between.

This clonotype has just a few counts. A junction boundary mismatches the germline segment, possibly from a read error. This sequence joins TRBV7-9 and TRBJ1-1; D remains ambiguous. Germline CDR1 and CDR2: SEHNR and FQNEAQ (reference sequence). CDR3 length equals 15 residues. Here the CDR3 reads CACSSTTQTRIPAFF. The CDR3 region has the DNA TGTGCCTGCAGCTCAACAACTCAGACACGGATCCCGGCTTTCTTT.

This clonotype has ten or more counts. The chain joins TRBV7-2 to TRBJ2-3; 15 nucleotides align to TRBD2. After removal of 6 bases from V and 4 bases from J, the junction contained 5 bases not matched to a gene. The CDR3 contains 16 residues. Germline V gene lookup returns CDR1 SGHTA and CDR2 FQGNSA. The CDR3 bases are TGTGCCAGCAGATTGGGACTAGCGGGGGGCCCAGATACGCAGTATTTT. Its protein product is CASRLGLAGGPDTQYF.

V usage is TRBV7-6 and J usage is TRBJ2-2; TRBD1 matches 8 bases. Unmatched junction bases numbered 9, after V lost 4 bases and J lost 8 bases. The CDR3 is made up of 15 amino acids. The germline CDR1 and CDR2 sequences are SGHVS and FNYEAQ. The CDR3 loop is CASSSPGQERGELFF. In nucleotides, the CDR3 is TGTGCCAGCAGCTCTCCGGGACAGGAACGGGGGGAGCTGTTTTTT.

This clonotype was seen a handful of times. The chain has TRBV9 and TRBJ2-3, with D tentatively TRBD1 (6 bases). Between the trimmed V and J ends, which lost 0 bases and 1 base, there was a span of 15 bases. The CDR3 sequence is 17 residues long. The V gene's germline CDR1 is SGDLS and CDR2 YYNGEE. As DNA, the CDR3 is TGTGCCAGCAGCGTAGGAGAGGGGGACGACCGCACAGATACGCAGTATTTT. The encoded protein is CASSVGEGDDRTDTQYF.

This clonotype occurred a few times. The chain joins TRBV30 to TRBJ2-3, with D possibly TRBD1 on 5 matching bases. This CDR3 is built from 12 residues. Germline V gene sequence: CDR1 GTSNPN, CDR2 SVGIG (reference sequence). V lost 2 bases and J 9 bases, leaving 12 bases between the germline ends. The DNA of the CDR3 is TGTGCCTGGAGTTCCAGGGTGTTGACGCAGTATTTT. Encoded protein: CAWSSRVLTQYF.